This T cell receptor (beta chain) derives from a study of CD8 T cells in Susac syndrome. Reverse transcription of roughly 0.45 to 1 ug RNA was performed with random hexamers. The immunoSEQ assay covered 54 Vbeta and 13 Jbeta segments for CDR3. TCRdb redid the calling of the immunoSEQ multiplex PCR reads with MiXCR, one entry per CDR3 protein. This repertoire shows 70,000 or so distinct CDR3 sequences, about 94% found once; its top ten account for 0.56%. In blood CD8+ and CD4+ T cells, TCR beta underwent sequencing. Relapsing-remitting disease, either stable or active, was present in the multiple sclerosis controls, who were treatment-naive patients. CD8+ and CD4+ T cells were negatively isolated; TEMRA cells were FACS-enriched. Trimming removed 9 bases at V and 3 bases at J, with 15 bases between. This CDR3 has 14 amino acids. Germline CDR1 reads LNHNV; CDR2 reads YYDKDF (reference sequence).

The TCR comes from a human donor with multiple sclerosis. The chain has TRBV15 and TRBJ2-1; D might be TRBD1 (6 bases). The sequencing sample was made of CD8+ T cells from PBMCs. In DNA, the CDR3 is TGTGCCACTGTTCGGGACACAAACTACAATGAGCAGTTCTTC. Translated, it gives CATVRDTNYNEQFF.